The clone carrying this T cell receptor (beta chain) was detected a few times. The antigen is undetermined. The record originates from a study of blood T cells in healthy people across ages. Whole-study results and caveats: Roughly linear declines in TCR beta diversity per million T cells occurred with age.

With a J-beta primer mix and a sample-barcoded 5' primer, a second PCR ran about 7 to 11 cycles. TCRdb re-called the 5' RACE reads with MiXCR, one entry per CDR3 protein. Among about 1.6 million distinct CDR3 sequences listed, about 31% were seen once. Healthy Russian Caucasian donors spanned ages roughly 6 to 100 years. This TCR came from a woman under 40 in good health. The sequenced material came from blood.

This chain's CDR3 is CATGTSGGVDEQFF. The CDR3 nucleotides are TGTGCCACCGGGACTAGCGGGGGGGTAGATGAGCAGTTCTTC. V and J are TRBV10-3 and TRBJ2-1, with 16 bases lining up with TRBD2. Germline CDR1 ENHRY, CDR2 SYGVKD. The CDR3 contains 14 residues. Losses at the gene ends were 10 bases for V and 8 bases for J; bases not matched to a gene: 5.